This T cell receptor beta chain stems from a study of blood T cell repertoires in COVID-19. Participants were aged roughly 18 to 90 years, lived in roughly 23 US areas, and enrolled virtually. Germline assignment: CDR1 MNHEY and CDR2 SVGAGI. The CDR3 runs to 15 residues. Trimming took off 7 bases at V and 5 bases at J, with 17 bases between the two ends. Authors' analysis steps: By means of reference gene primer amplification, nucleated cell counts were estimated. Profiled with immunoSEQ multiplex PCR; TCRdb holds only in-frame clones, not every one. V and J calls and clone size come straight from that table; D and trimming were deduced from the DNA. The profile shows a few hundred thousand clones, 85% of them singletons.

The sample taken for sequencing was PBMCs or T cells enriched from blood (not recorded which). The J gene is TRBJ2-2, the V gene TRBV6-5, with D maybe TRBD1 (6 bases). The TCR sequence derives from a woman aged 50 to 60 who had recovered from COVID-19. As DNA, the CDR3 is TGTGCCAGCAAAGGCACCAGGGGCGAAACCGGGGAGCTGTTTTTT. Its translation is CASKGTRGETGELFF.